Included here is one T cell receptor (beta chain) sequence, with context. As yet, its antigen is unknown. V shed 3 bases and J shed 1 base, with 7 bases lying between them. Germline V gene sequence: CDR1 SNHLY, CDR2 FYNNEI. The CDR3 is made up of 14 amino acids. The sample comes from a study of vaccination effects on CD4 cells after COVID-19. Study in general: Ahead of sequencing, the ViraFEST assay grew antigen-specific CD4+ T cells using viral peptide pools.

It was after 10 days of culture that CD4+ T cells were isolated. Each person got two doses of an mRNA SARS-CoV-2 vaccine, BNT162b2 or mRNA-1273. Assay: immunoSEQ multiplex PCR; the TCRdb copy retains only in-frame clones and omits some. The profile shows approximately 70,000 clones, around 70% of them singletons. Overall study results and limits: Marked clonal contraction of infection- and vaccine-induced clones was seen late after vaccination.

The chain recombines TRBV2 with TRBJ2-1; D perhaps matches TRBD1 (5 bases). Sequences were derived from CD4+ T cells from PBMCs cultured without peptide, sampled after COVID-19 vaccination. This sequence originates from a human donor who received a COVID-19 vaccine. CDR3 DNA: TGTGCCAGCAGTGACAGGGTTTCCTACAATGAGCAGTTCTTC. Translation gives CASSDRVSYNEQFF.